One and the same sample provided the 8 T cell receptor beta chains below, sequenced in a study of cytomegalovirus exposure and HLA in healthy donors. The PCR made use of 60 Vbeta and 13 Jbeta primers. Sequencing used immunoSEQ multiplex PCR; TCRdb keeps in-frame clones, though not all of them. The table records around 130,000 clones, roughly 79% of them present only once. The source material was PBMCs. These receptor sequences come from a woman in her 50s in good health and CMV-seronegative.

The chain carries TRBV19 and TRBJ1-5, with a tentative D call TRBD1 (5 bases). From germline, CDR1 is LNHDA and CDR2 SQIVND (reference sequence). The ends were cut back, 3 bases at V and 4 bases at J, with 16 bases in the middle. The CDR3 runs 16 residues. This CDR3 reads CASSIFRGVVNQPQHF. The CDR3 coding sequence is TGTGCCAGTAGTATCTTTAGGGGTGTGGTAAATCAGCCCCAGCATTTT.

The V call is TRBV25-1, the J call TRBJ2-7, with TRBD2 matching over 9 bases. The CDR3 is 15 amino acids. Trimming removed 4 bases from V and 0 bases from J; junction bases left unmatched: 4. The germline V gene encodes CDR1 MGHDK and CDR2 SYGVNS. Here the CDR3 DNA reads TGTGCCAGCAGTGGGGGGACTAGCTTCTCCTACGAGCAGTACTTC. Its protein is CASSGGTSFSYEQYF.

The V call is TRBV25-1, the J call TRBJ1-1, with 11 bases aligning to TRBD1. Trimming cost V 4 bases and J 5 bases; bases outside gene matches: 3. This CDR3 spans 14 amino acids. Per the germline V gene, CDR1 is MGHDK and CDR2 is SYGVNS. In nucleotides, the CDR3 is TGTGCCAGCAGTGCGGGACAGGGGGAGACTGAAGCTTTCTTT. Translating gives CASSAGQGETEAFF.

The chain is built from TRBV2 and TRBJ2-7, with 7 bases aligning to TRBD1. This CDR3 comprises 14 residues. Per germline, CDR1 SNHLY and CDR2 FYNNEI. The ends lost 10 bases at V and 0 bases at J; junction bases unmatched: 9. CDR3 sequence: CATTGDRASYEQYF. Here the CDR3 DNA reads TGTGCCACCACCGGCGACAGGGCCTCCTACGAGCAGTACTTC.

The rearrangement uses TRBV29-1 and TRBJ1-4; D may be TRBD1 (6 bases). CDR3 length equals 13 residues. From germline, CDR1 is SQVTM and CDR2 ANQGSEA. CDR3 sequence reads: CSGGHATNEKLFF. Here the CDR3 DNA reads TGCAGTGGGGGACACGCAACTAATGAAAAACTGTTTTTT.

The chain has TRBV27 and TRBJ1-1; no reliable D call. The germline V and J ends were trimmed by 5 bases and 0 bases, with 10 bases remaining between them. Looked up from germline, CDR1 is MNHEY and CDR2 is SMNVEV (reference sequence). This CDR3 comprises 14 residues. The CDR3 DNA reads TGTGCCAGCAGTGGAAACAGTCTGAACACTGAAGCTTTCTTT. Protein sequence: CASSGNSLNTEAFF.

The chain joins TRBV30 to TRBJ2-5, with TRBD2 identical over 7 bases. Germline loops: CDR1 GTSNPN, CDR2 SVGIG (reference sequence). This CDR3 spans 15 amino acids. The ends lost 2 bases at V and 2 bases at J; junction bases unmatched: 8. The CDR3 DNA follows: TGTGCCTGGAGTTGGGGGGGGAGCAGGCAAGAGACCCAGTACTTC. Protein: CAWSWGGSRQETQYF. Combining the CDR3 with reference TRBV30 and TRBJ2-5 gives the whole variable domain SQTIHQWPATLVQPVGSPLSLECTVEGTSNPNLYWYRQAAGRGLQLLFYSVGIGQISSEVPQNLSASRPQDRQFILSSKKLLLSDSGFYLCAWSWGGSRQETQYFGPGTRLLVL.

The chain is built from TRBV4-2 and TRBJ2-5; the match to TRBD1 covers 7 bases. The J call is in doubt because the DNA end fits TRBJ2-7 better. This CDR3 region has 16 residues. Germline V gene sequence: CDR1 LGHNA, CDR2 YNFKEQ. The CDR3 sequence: CASSPDAGTVPYEQYF. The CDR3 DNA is TGTGCCAGCAGCCCGGACGCCGGGACAGTTCCCTACGAGCAGTACTTC.